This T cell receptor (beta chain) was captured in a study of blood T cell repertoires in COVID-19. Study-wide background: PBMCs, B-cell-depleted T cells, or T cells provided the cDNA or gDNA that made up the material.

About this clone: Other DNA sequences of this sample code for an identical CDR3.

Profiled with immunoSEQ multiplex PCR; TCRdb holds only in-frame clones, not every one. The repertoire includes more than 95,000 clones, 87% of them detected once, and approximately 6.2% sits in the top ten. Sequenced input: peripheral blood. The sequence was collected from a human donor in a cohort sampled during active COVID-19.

The CDR3 loop is CASSLRGGTEAFF. The CDR3 DNA reads TGCGCCAGCAGCTTGCGGGGAGGAACTGAAGCTTTCTTT. This rearrangement joins TRBV5-1 to TRBJ1-1, with D unclear. V lost 1 base and J 5 bases, leaving 9 bases between the germline ends. Germline V lookup: CDR1 SGHRS, CDR2 YFSETQ. There are 13 residues in the CDR3. Filled out from reference TRBV5-1 and TRBJ1-1, the complete variable domain reads KAGVTQTPRYLIKTRGQQVTLSCSPISGHRSVSWYQQTPGQGLQFLFEYFSETQRNKGNFPGRFSGRQFSNSRSEMNVSTLELGDSALYLCASSLRGGTEAFFGQGTRLTVV.